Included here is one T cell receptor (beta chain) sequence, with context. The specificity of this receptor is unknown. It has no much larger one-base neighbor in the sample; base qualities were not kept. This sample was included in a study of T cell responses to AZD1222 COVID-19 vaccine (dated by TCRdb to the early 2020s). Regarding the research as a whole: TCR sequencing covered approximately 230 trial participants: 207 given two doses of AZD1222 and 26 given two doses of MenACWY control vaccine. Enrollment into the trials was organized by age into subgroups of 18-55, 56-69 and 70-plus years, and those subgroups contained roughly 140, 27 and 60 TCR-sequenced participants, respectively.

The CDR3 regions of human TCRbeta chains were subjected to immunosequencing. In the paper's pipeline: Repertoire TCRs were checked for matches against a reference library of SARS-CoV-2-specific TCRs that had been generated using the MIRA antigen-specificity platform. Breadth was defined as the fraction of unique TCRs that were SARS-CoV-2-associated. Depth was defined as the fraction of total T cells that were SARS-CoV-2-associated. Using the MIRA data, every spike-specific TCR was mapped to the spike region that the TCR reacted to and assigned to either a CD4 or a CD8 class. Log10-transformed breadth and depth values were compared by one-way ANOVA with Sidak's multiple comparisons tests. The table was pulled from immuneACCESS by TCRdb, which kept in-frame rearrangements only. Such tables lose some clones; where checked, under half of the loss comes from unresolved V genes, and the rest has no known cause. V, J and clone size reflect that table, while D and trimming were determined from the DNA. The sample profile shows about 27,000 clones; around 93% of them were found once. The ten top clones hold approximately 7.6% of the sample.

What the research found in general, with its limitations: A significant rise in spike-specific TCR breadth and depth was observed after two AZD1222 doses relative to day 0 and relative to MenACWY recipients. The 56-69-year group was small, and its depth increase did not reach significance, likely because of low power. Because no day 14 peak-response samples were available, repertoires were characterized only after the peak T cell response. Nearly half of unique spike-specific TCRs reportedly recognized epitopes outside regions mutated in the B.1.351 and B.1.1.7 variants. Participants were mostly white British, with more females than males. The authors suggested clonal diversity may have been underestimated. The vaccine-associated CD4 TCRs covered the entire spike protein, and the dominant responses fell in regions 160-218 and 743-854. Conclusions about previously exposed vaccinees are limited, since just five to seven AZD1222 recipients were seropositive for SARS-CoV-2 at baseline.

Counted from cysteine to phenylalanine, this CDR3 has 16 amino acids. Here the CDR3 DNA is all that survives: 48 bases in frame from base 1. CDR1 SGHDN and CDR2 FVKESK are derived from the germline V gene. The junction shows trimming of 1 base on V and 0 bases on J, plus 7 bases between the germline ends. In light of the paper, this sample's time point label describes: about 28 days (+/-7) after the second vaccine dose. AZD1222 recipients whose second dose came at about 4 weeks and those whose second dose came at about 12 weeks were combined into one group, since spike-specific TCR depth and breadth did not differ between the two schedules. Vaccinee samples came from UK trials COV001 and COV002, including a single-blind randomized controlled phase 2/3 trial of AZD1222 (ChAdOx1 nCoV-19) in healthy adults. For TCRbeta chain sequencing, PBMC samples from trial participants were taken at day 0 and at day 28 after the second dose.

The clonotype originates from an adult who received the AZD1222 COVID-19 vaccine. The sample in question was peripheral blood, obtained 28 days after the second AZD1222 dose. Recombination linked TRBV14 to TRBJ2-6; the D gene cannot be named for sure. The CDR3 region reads CASSQVGFSGANVLTF. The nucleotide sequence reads TGTGCCAGCAGCCAAGTGGGTTTCTCTGGGGCCAACGTCCTGACTTTC.